This T cell receptor (beta chain) was captured in a study of shared clonotypes between healthy human individuals. CD45RO-negative, CCR7-positively selected cells formed the naive CD8 fraction, excluding terminally differentiated effector memory CD45RA+ cells. The donor cohort consisted entirely of Caucasian adults residing in Nashville, Tennessee. At a deep level, the assay was run. This table comes from immunoSEQ multiplex PCR, and its TCRdb copy is limited to in-frame clones, with some not included. The sample has under 700,000 clones; 90% to 95% are singletons. The study's findings and limits: The study found lower generation probabilities in non-shared clonotypes than in those shared by all four donors. Naive subsets generally exceeded memory subsets in estimated richness.

As concerns this clone: Its antigen is unknown.

Trimming removed 0 bases from V and 2 bases from J, with 8 bases in between. This CDR3 is 14 amino acids long. CDR1 is MGHRA, CDR2 YSYEKL, per germline. Sequenced: naive CD8+ T cells sorted from blood. This TCR was sampled from a woman in her thirties in good health. The chain uses TRBV4-1 and TRBJ2-7; D gene uncertain. The CDR3 DNA is TGCGCCAGCAGCCAAGATGTGGAGCCCTACGAGCAGTACTTC. Protein product: CASSQDVEPYEQYF.